The present T cell receptor (beta chain) was sequenced within a study of graft-versus-host responses after intestinal transplantation. Produced via immunoSEQ multiplex PCR; TCRdb's table is partial and in-frame only. The data hold tens of thousands of clones, with 90% observed a single time. A note on this clone: Its specificity is unknown.

CDR1 and CDR2 (germline): SEHNR, FQNEAQ (reference sequence). With V trimmed by 4 bases and J by 1 base, 5 bases remained unmatched. There are 16 residues in the CDR3. This specimen consisted of unstimulated CD8+ T cells sorted from spleen or lymph node cells, obtained before intestinal transplant. This chain connects TRBV7-9 to TRBJ2-7, with 12 bases matching TRBD2. The sequence was collected from a human donor who received an intestinal transplant. Here the CDR3 DNA reads TGTGCCAGCAGCTCGCAACTAGCGGGGGGATCCTACGAGCAGTACTTC. Its translation is CASSSQLAGGSYEQYF.